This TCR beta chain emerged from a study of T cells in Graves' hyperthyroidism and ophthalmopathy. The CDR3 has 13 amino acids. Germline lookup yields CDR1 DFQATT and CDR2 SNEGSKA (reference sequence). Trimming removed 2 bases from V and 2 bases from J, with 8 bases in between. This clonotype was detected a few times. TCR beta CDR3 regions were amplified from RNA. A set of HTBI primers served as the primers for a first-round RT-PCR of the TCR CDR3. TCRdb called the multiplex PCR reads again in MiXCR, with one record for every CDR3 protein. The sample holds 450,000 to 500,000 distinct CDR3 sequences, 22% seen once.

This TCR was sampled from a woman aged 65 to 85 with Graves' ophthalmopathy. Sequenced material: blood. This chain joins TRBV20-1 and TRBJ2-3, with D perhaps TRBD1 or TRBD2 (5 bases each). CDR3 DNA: TGCAGTGCTAGAAGAGGGGCCACAGATACGCAGTATTTT. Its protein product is CSARRGATDTQYF.